The rows below give T cell receptor beta chains drawn from one sample of a study of regulatory T cells in long-lasting Graves disease. In TCRdb, the multiplex PCR reads were re-called with MiXCR into one record per CDR3 protein. The sample holds hundreds of thousands of distinct CDR3 sequences, 13% seen once. This sample also belongs to another study, concerning T cells in Graves' hyperthyroidism and ophthalmopathy.

The sequences come from peripheral blood mononuclear cells (PBMCs), collected at new diagnosis, from a patient treated with antithyroid drugs. The receptor source for this set is a man aged 25-45 years with Graves disease. CDR3s include the opening cysteine and the closing phenylalanine or tryptophan.

>TRBJ1-6|TRBV20-1
CSATRDGGSPLHF
>TRBJ2-5|TRBV4-1
CASSQASGASAQETQYF
>TRBJ2-5|TRBV24-1
CATSDPRVKETRYF
>TRBJ1-1|TRBV7-9
CASSPDSIDTEAFF
>TRBJ2-7|TRBV19
CASSPRDYTYEQYF
>TRBJ2-1|TRBV20-1
CSAPGQGAEQFF
>TRBJ2-7|TRBV5-1
CASSLWDGAHEQYF
>TRBJ2-7|TRBV9
CASSHRDSSYEQYF
>TRBJ1-2|TRBV19
CATRGYPYYYGYTF
>TRBJ2-7|TRBV20-1
CSARGGGYEQYF
>TRBJ2-5|TRBV5-1
CASSLEGKGPWETQYF
>TRBJ1-1|TRBV6-5
CASSYSRDRGQWNTEAFF
>TRBJ1-1|TRBV2
CASRTGTANTEAFF
>TRBJ2-1|TRBV7-9
CASSLKLGTSGRRNEQFF
>TRBJ2-5|TRBV20-1
CSARAGTTIQETQYF
>TRBJ2-1|TRBV6-1
CASSPGTSGRSEQFF
>TRBJ2-3|TRBV27
CASSARTRGGDTQYF
>TRBJ1-1|TRBV2
CASSVRVLNTEAFF
>TRBJ2-5|TRBV10-3
CAISGQLPKETQYF
>TRBJ2-3|TRBV28
CASSLRGRPTDTQYF
>TRBJ2-1|TRBV7-9
CASSPEAYEQFF
>TRBJ2-5|TRBV2
CANMGQGNRETQYF
>TRBJ1-5|TRBV12-3/TRBV12-4
CASSPDRASNQPQHF
>TRBJ2-7|TRBV7-2
CASSPLLADEQYF
>TRBJ2-7|TRBV10-3
CAISEGRVSYEQYF
>TRBJ2-2|TRBV12-3/TRBV12-4
CASSLGLAGEPFF
>TRBJ2-3|TRBV27
CASSTRGLAGGRDTQYF
>TRBJ1-2|TRBV19
CASSIEHRGYTF
>TRBJ2-7|TRBV7-9
CASSPSTVSYEQYF
>TRBJ2-3|TRBV30
CAWSPTTNTQYF
>TRBJ2-3|TRBV5-1
CASSLRRGLTDTQYF
>TRBJ2-5|TRBV28
CAAGSLLAGIQETQYF
>TRBJ2-7|TRBV30
CAWARTFGGYEQYF
>TRBJ2-1|TRBV19
CASSPLTSGLYNEQFF
>TRBJ1-2|TRBV11-2
CASSAGARGGEPGYGYTF
>TRBJ2-5|TRBV19
CASSTWETQYF